This T cell receptor beta chain was identified during a study of blood T cell repertoires in COVID-19. Sequencing used immunoSEQ multiplex PCR; TCRdb keeps in-frame clones, though not all of them. This sample yields 240,000 or so clones, of which approximately 80% are seen a single time; about 1.9% belongs to the top ten. Sequenced material: peripheral blood. The sequence was obtained from a man in his thirties or forties who had recovered from COVID-19.

DNA for the CDR3: TGTGCCAGCAGCATAGGGGGAGACCAGCCCCAGCATTTT. It yields the protein CASSIGGDQPQHF. The chain recombines TRBV7-6 with TRBJ1-5; D might be TRBD1 (6 bases). The CDR3 contains 13 residues. From germline, CDR1 is SGHVS and CDR2 FNYEAQ. Trimming shortened V by 5 bases and J by 7 bases, and 12 bases separated the two germline ends.